Below, 7 T cell receptor beta chains from the same sample are listed, as sequenced in a study of control samples from healthy donors and cancer patients. The protocol was immunoSEQ multiplex PCR, while the TCRdb copy is restricted to in-frame clones and leaves out a portion. The sample comprises fewer than 200,000 clones, 90% to 95% of which are singletons, and 1.4% rests with the top ten. Sequencing was performed on blood. All receptors come from a man aged 30-40 years in good health.

J is TRBJ1-1 and V is TRBV12-3 or TRBV12-4, with unresolved D. With 6 bases removed from V and 3 bases from J, the gap between germline ends came to 11 bases. This CDR3 has 13 residues. CDR3 nucleotides: TGTGCCAGCAGCTCTTTGTTGCACACTGAAGCTTTCTTT. It translates to CASSSLLHTEAFF.

The chain combines TRBV7-2 with TRBJ1-4; TRBD1 is a possible D gene (5 bases). This CDR3 spans 14 amino acids. Trimming left V 5 bases short and J 5 bases short, with 12 bases between. Germline V gene data show CDR1 as SGHTA and CDR2 as FQGNSA. DNA of the CDR3: TGTGCCAGCAGCCCCCCGGGGCCGAATGAAAAACTGTTTTTT. Its protein is CASSPPGPNEKLFF.

This clone occurred once. The chain couples TRBV28 to TRBJ1-3, with a weak D call TRBD1 (5 bases). Germline lookup yields CDR1 MDHEN and CDR2 SYDVKM. The CDR3 extends over 16 amino acids. Trimming removed 5 bases at V and 0 bases at J, with 14 bases between. The CDR3 sequence is CASSGGGRSSGNTIYF. Written as DNA, the CDR3 is TGTGCCAGCAGTGGGGGTGGGCGCTCCTCTGGAAACACCATATATTTT.

This clone was counted a single time. The rearrangement links TRBV28 to TRBJ1-2; D uncertain. The CDR3 has 13 residues. The germline V gene has CDR1 MDHEN and CDR2 SYDVKM. V was cut by 3 bases and J by 2 bases, with 7 bases left in between. CDR3 sequence: CASSLGGNYGYTF. The CDR3 region has the DNA TGTGCCAGCAGTTTGGGAGGAAACTATGGCTACACCTTC.

This sequence joins TRBV7-9 and TRBJ2-1; D uncertain. From germline, CDR1 is SEHNR and CDR2 FQNEAQ (reference sequence). V shed 3 bases and J shed 9 bases, with 12 bases lying between them. The CDR3 totals 13 residues. CDR3 protein: CASSFLRVAEQFF. In DNA form, the CDR3 reads TGTGCCAGCAGCTTTCTCCGGGTTGCTGAGCAGTTCTTC.

The gene calls are TRBV6-5 and TRBJ1-6, with D hard to call. V lost 6 bases and J 8 bases, leaving 11 bases between the germline ends. The CDR3 is 13 amino acids. Germline lookup yields CDR1 MNHEY and CDR2 SVGAGI. The DNA for the CDR3 is TGTGCCAGCAGAGGACGACCGGATTCACCCCTCCACTTT. Amino acids: CASRGRPDSPLHF.

The chain is built from TRBV6-2 or TRBV6-3 and TRBJ2-3, with 7 positions matching TRBD2. V was pared by 4 bases and J by 4 bases, with 8 bases of the junction left unmatched. Per germline, CDR1 MNHEY and CDR2 SVGEGT. The CDR3 extends over 15 amino acids. For the CDR3, the DNA is TGTGCCAGCAGTTCCCCGGGGGGTGGATCAGATACGCAGTATTTT. This translates into CASSSPGGGSDTQYF.